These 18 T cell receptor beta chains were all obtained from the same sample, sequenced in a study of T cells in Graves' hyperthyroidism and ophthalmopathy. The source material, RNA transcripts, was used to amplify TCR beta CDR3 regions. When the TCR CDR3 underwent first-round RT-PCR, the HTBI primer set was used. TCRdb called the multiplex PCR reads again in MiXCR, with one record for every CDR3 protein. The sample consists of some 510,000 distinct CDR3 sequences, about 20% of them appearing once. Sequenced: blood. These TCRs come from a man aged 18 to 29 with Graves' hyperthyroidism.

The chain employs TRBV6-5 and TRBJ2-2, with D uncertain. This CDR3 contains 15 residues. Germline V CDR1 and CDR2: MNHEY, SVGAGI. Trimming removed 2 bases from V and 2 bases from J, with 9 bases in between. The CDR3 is CASSYQVANTGELFF. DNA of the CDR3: TGTGCCAGCAGTTACCAGGTGGCTAACACCGGGGAGCTGTTTTTT.

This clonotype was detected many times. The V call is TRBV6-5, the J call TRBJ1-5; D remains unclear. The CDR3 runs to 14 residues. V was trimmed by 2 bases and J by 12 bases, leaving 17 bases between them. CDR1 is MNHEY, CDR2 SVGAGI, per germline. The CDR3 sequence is CASSYPDPTSGQHF. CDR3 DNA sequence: TGTGCCAGCAGTTACCCGGATCCGACGTCGGGCCAGCATTTT.

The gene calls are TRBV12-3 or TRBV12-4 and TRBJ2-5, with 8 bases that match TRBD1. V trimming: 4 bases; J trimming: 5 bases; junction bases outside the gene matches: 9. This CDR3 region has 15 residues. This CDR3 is CASSSTGAFGETQYF. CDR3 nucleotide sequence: TGTGCCAGCAGTTCGACAGGGGCTTTCGGTGAGACCCAGTACTTC.

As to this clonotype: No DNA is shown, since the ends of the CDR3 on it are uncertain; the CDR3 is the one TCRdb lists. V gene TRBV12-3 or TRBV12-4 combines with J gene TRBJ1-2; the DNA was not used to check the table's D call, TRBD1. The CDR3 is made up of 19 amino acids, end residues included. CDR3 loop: CASSLARVLTFGAGYGYTF.

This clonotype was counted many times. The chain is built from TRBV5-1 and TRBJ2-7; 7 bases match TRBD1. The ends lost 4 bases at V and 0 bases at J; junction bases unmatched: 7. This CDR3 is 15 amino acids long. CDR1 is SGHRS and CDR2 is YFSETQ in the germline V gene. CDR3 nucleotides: TGCGCCAGCAGCCCTGACAGGGCCTTCTCCTACGAGCAGTACTTC. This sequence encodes CASSPDRAFSYEQYF.

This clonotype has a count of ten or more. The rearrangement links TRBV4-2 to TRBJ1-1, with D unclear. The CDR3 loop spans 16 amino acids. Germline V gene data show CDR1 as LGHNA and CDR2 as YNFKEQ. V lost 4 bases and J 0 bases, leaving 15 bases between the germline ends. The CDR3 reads CASSPEWGVVNTEAFF. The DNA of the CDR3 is TGTGCCAGCAGCCCGGAGTGGGGAGTGGTGAACACTGAAGCTTTCTTT.

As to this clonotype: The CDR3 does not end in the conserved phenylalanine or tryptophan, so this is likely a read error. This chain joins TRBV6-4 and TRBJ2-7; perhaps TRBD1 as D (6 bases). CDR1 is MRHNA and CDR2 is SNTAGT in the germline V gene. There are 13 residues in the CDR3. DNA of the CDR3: TGTGTCAGCAGTGAAAGGACAGCCTACGAGCAGTACCTC. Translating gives CVSSERTAYEQYL.

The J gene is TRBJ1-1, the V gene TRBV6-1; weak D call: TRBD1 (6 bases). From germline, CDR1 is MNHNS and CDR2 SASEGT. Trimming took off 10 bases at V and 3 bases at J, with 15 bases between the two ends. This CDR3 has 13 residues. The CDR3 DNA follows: TGTGCCACCCGGACAGAGACTTACACTGAAGCTTTCTTT. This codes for CATRTETYTEAFF.

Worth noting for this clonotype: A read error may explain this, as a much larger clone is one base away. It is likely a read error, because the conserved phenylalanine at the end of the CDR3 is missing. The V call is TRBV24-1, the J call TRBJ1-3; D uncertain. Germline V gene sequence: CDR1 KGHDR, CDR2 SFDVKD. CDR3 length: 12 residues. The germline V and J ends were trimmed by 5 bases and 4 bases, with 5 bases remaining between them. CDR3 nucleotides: TGTGCCACCAGTGCACAGGGAAACACCATATATTAT. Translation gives CATSAQGNTIYY.

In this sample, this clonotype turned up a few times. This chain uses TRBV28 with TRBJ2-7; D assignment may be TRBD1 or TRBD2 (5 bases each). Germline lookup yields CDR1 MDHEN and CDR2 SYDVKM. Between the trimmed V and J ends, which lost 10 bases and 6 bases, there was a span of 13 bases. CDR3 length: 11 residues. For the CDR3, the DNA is TGTGCCACCCGGGGACGGCCCGAGCAGTACTTC. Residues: CATRGRPEQYF.

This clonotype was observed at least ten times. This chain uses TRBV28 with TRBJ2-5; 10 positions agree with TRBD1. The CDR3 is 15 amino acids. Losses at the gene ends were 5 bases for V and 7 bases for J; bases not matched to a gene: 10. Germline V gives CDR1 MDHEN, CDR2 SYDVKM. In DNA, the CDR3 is TGTGCCAGCAGTACAATGGGACAGGGGTTGGGGACCCAGTACTTC. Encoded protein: CASSTMGQGLGTQYF.

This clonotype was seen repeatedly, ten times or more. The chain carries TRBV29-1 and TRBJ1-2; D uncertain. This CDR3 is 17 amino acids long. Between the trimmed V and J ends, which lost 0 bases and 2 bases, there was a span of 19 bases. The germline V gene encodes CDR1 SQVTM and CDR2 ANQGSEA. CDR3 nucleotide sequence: TGCAGCGTTGAAGATCCCCCGGAGTTCCAGACCAACTATGGCTACACCTTC. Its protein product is CSVEDPPEFQTNYGYTF.

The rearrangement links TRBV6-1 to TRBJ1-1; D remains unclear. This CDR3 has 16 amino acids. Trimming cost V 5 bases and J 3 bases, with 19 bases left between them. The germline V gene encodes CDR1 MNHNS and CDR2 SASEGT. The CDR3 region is CASSPLPQLEYTEAFF. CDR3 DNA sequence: TGTGCCAGCAGTCCCCTACCCCAACTTGAGTACACTGAAGCTTTCTTT.

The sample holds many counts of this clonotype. CDR3 sequence (DNA): TGTGCCAGCAGCTTAGGCTGGACTGAAGCTTTCTTT. Translated: CASSLGWTEAFF. The chain joins TRBV7-8 to TRBJ1-1; no reliable D call. The germline V gene encodes CDR1 SGHVS and CDR2 FQNEAQ. V shed 1 base and J shed 5 bases, with 5 bases lying between them. The CDR3 is 12 amino acids.

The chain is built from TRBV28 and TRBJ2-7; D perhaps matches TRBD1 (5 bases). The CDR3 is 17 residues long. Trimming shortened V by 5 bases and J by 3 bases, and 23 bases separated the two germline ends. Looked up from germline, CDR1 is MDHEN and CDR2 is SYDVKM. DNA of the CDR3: TGTGCCAGCAGTACGGCATTCTGGGGCAGATTCCTCTACGAGCAGTACTTC. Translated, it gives CASSTAFWGRFLYEQYF.

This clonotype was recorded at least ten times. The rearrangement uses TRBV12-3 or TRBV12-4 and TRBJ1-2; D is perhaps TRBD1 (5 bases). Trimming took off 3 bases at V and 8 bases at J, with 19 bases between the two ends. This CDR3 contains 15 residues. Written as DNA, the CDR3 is TGTGCCAGCAGTTTTATTGGAGGGATGGGACGCGGCTACACCTTC. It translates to CASSFIGGMGRGYTF.

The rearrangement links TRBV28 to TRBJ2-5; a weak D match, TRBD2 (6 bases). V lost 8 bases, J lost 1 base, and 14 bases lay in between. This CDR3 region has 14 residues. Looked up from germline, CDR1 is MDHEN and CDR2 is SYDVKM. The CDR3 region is CASQRAGAQETQYF. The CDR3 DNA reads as TGTGCCAGCCAGCGGGCAGGCGCCCAAGAGACCCAGTACTTC.

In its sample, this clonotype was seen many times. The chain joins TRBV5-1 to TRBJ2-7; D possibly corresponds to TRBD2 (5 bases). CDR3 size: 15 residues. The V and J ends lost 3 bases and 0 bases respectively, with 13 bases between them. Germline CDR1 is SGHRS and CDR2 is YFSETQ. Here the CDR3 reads CASSSGVVGSYEQYF. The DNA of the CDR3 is TGCGCCAGCAGCTCCGGGGTAGTCGGCTCCTACGAGCAGTACTTC.